Listed below are T cell receptor beta chains from one sample, sequenced in a study of T cell responses to AZD1222 COVID-19 vaccine. Assay: immunoSEQ multiplex PCR; the TCRdb copy retains only in-frame clones and omits some. Counted here are some 150,000 clones, more than 70% occurring once; the ten biggest clones make up approximately 4.7%. The sample here was peripheral blood, taken 28 days after the second AZD1222 dose. Receptor source: an adult who received the AZD1222 COVID-19 vaccine. The CDR3 runs from the conserved cysteine through the conserved F or W. The D gene is left open where the match is weak. The size of a clone is reported for some rows only, either as once, few or many, or as a class for expanded clones.

TRBJ2-2,once,TRBV9,-,CASSATNTGELFF
TRBJ2-7,once,TRBV25-1,-,CASSEPSVGEQYF
TRBJ2-7,-,TRBV7-9,TRBD2,CASSLLGLGPEQYF
TRBJ2-1,few,TRBV7-5,-,CARSPPTSERYNEQFF
TRBJ2-3,-,TRBV11-2,-,CASSLDRAGGTDTQYF
TRBJ2-1,-,TRBV5-1,-,CASSGGTRNEQFF
TRBJ1-1,few,TRBV6-1,-,CASSEYGSEAFF
TRBJ1-1,-,TRBV19,-,CASSTTTLAEAFF
TRBJ2-5,-,TRBV2,TRBD2,CASSEFGGGDEETQYF
TRBJ1-6,-,TRBV7-9,-,CASSSVSGALHF
TRBJ2-1,-,TRBV4-1,-,CASSQEGRSYNEQFF
TRBJ1-1,once,TRBV28,TRBD1,CASRSGQPRSAFF
TRBJ1-1,-,TRBV30,-,CAWTRPWGSQNTEAFF
TRBJ1-5,-,TRBV19,TRBD1,CASSDRGQSDQPQHF
TRBJ1-2,-,TRBV29-1,-,CSVERDGYTF
TRBJ2-7,few,TRBV5-1,-,CASSLTGHEQYF
TRBJ1-2,-,TRBV27,-,CASSLAGYGYTF
TRBJ1-1,-,TRBV6-5,-,CASSLRRGAEAFF
TRBJ2-5,-,TRBV4-2,TRBD2,CASSQDTSGGPQDTQYF
TRBJ2-1,-,TRBV7-7,TRBD2,CASSVSSGSNGEQFF
TRBJ1-5,-,TRBV7-8,-,CASSLTGGGQPQHF
TRBJ1-2,-,TRBV2,TRBD1,CASGLGTGGAGGYTF
TRBJ1-1,-,TRBV6-5,TRBD1,CASSIRGPTEAFF
TRBJ2-3,few,TRBV30,TRBD2,CAWSRLAGGGGTQYF
TRBJ1-6,-,TRBV19,TRBD1,CASSTQGVYSPLHF
TRBJ2-7,-,TRBV28,TRBD2,CASTTGGWGTSGGASYEQYF
TRBJ2-3,-,TRBV12-3/TRBV12-4,-,CASSWVADTQYF
TRBJ2-1,-,TRBV10-3,TRBD2,CAISDSGGADEQFF
TRBJ1-6,-,TRBV5-6,TRBD1,CASSLGPTGVGSYNSPLHF
TRBJ1-2,few,TRBV5-1,TRBD1,CASSLEGQGGYTF
TRBJ1-5,-,TRBV12-3/TRBV12-4,-,CASSFVGNQPQHF
TRBJ2-7,-,TRBV30,-,CAWSGLLGPLGEQYF
TRBJ1-2,-,TRBV3-1/TRBV3-2,TRBD1,CASSLHTGEYGYTF
TRBJ1-5,-,TRBV2,-,CASSEVYSNQPQHF
TRBJ1-4,-,TRBV5-1,-,CASSLEDEKLFF
TRBJ1-2,-,TRBV5-6,-,CASSLGLQHGYTF
TRBJ2-5,-,TRBV6-4,-,CARSREGGGGETQYF
TRBJ2-3,-,TRBV29-1,-,CSVEDPKARSDTQYF
TRBJ2-1,-,TRBV10-3,-,CAIGEDNEQFF
TRBJ2-1,-,TRBV7-9,-,CASSLVALVDEQFF
TRBJ1-2,-,TRBV19,TRBD1,CASSISTGQGVYGYTF
TRBJ1-2,few,TRBV19,-,CASSIPGSYGYTF
TRBJ1-1,-,TRBV6-6,TRBD1,CASSSSTGEGGEAFF
TRBJ2-5,-,TRBV14,-,CASSQTETQYF
TRBJ1-4,-,TRBV19,TRBD1,CASSTNRGLNEKLFF
TRBJ1-1,-,TRBV10-3,-,CAISESAELNTEAFF
TRBJ2-7,-,TRBV23-1,-,CASSQRPSTYEQYF
TRBJ2-5,few,TRBV9,-,CASSVAGVLETQYF
TRBJ2-7,-,TRBV27,TRBD1,CASSFSGQASYEQYF
TRBJ1-1,once,TRBV25-1,TRBD1,CASSGDRGGGTEAFF
TRBJ2-3,-,TRBV7-2,TRBD2,CASSLAATSGRGSTDTQYF
TRBJ2-5,-,TRBV5-4,TRBD2,CASSLGTSGEETQYF
TRBJ1-2,-,TRBV5-1,-,CASSLDGTINYGYTF
TRBJ2-3,-,TRBV12-5,-,CASGPTNTDTQYF
TRBJ2-2,-,TRBV10-1,-,CASSRGSAGNTGELFF